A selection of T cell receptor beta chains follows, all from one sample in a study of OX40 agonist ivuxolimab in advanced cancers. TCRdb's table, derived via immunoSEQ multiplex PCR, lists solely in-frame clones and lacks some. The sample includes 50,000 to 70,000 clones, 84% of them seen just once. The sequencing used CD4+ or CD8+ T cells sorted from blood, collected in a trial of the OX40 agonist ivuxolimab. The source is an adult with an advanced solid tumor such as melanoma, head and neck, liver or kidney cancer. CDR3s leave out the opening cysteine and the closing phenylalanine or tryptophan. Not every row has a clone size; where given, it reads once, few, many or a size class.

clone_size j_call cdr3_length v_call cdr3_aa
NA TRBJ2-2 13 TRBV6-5 ASSPTGGNTGELF
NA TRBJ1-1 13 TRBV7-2 ASSLEGIANTEAF
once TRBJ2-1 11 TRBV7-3 ASSLLTGLEQF
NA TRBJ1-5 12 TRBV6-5 ASKTTDHDQPQH
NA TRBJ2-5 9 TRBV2 ASGQDEVQY
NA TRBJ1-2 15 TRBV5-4 ASSSRFGTGVRSGYT
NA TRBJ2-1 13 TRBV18 ASSPTGTVINEQF
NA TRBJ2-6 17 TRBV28 ASSRLKREGSSGANVLT
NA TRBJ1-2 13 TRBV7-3 ASAQGAGPNYGYT
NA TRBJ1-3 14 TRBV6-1 ASSGSTVGERNTIY
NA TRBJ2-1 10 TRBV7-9 ASSLSIDEQF
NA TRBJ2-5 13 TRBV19 ASSSGRLARETQY
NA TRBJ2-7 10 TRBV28 ASYEGQGLKY
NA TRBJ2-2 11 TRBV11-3 ASSLDGPGELF
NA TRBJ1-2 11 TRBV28 ASSLPVLYGYT
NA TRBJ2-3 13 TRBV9 ASSVGVRATDTQY
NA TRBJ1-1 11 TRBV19 ASSRRGVTEAF
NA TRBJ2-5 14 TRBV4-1 ASSQDLSSFQETQY
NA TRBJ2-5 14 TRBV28 ASSFQTSGFQETQY
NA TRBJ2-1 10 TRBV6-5 ASTSSPGREF
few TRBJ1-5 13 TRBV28 ASSLVGDSNQPQH
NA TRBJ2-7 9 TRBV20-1 SASSEYEQY
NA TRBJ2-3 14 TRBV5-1 ASSLKLAGAADTQY
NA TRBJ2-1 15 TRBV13 ASSLRPPHRADNEQF
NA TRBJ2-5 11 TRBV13 ASSRRLQGSVN
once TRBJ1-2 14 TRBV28 ASSLPGTLPNYGYT
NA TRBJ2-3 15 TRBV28 ASSFYRTLTKSDTQY
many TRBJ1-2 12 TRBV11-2 ASRSYTANYGYT
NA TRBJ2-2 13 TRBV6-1 ASSVTSGGVGELF
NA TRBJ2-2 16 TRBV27 ASSLVGDRAGYTGELF
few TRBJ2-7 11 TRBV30 ASSGGNSYEQY
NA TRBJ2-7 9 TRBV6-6 ASADRYEQY
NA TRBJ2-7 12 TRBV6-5 ASSYGLHSYEQY
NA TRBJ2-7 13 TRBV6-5 ASSRSTGRGYEQY
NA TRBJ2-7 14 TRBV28 ASSRGLAGARYEQY
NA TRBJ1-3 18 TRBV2 ASRRLGGSSRLPSGNTIY
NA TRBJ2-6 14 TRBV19 ASSMGGNSGANVLT
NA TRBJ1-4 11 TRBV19 ASNWGPRGELF
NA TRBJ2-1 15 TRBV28 ASSSPGASGLNNEQF
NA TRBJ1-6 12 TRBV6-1 ASSDGRGNSPLH
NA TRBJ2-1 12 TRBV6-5 ASSYSNLVNEQF
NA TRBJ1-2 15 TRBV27 ASSLYRRPDRVYGYT
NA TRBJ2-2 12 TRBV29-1 SGIGQGGTGELF
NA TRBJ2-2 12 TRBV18 ASSDRTNTGELF
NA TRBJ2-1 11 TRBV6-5 ASRGGAYNEQF
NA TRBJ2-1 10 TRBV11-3 ASSHYSGEQF
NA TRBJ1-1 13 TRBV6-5 ASSPGGLMNTEAF
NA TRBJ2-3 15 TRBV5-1 ASSLGGSGGITDTQY